This T cell receptor (beta chain) was identified during a study of neoadjuvant nivolumab and ipilimumab in lung cancer. Study conclusions and caveats: Resected tumors had greater TCR richness and clonality than uninvolved lung. Higher pretherapy blood TCR richness went with higher resected-tumor richness. Only two of four nivolumab-treated tumors gained richness and clonality by surgery.

Concerning this clone: Its antigen is unknown.

The protocol was immunoSEQ multiplex PCR, while the TCRdb copy is restricted to in-frame clones and leaves out a portion. This sample has more than 7,500 clones; about 81% occur once, and the top ten carry 3.5%. Looked up from germline, CDR1 is SGHVT and CDR2 is SQSDAQ. There are 16 residues in the CDR3. V shed 7 bases and J 2 bases; nucleotides not matched to a gene: 10. This chain joins TRBV7-4 and TRBJ2-2; 7 nucleotides match TRBD1. This clonotype was obtained from an adult with non-small cell lung cancer. Sample: peripheral blood, taken before neoadjuvant nivolumab, alone or with ipilimumab. The CDR3 region has the DNA TGTGCCAGCACCAATGACAGGGACGGTAACACCGGGGAGCTGTTTTTT. It codes for CASTNDRDGNTGELFF.